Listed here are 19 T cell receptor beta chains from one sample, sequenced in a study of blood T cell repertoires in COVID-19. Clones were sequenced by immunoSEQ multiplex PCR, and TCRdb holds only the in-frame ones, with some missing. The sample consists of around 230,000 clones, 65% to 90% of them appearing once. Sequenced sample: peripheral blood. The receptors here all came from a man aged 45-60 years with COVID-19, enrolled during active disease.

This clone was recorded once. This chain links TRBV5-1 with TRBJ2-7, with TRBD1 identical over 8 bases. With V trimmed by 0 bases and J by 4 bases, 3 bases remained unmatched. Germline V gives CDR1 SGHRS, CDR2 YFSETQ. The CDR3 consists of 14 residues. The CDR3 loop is CASSLGTGIYEQYF. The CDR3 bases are TGCGCCAGCAGCTTGGGGACAGGGATTTACGAGCAGTACTTC.

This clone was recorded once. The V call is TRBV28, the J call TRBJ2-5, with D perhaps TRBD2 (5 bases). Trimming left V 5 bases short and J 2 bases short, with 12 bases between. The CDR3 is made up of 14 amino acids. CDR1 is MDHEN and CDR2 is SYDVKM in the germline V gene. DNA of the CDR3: TGTGCCAGCAGTATCAACCGAGGGCAAGAGACCCAGTACTTC. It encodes CASSINRGQETQYF.

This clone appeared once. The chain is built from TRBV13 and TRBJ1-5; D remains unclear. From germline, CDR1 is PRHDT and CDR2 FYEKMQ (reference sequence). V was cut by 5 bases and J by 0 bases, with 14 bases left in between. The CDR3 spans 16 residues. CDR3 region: CASSLGSGNSNQPQHF. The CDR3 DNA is TGTGCCAGCAGCCTTGGGTCAGGTAATAGCAATCAGCCCCAGCATTTT. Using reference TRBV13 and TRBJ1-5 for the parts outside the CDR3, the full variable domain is AAGVIQSPRHLIKEKRETATLKCYPIPRHDTVYWYQQGPGQDPQFLISFYEKMQSDKGSIPDRFSAQQFSDYHSELNMSSLELGDSALYFCASSLGSGNSNQPQHFGDGTRLSIL.

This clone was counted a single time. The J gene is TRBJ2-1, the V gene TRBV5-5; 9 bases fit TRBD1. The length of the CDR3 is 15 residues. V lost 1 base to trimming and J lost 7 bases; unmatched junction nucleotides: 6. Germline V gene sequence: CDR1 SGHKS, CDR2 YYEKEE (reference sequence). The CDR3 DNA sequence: TGTGCCAGCAGCTTGCTGGGACAGGGTACGAATGAGCAGTTCTTC. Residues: CASSLLGQGTNEQFF.

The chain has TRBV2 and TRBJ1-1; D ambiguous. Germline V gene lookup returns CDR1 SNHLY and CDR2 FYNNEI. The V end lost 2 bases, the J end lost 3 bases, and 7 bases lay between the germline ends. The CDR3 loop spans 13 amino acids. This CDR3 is CASSERQDTEAFF. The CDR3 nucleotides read TGTGCCAGCAGTGAACGGCAGGACACTGAAGCTTTCTTT.

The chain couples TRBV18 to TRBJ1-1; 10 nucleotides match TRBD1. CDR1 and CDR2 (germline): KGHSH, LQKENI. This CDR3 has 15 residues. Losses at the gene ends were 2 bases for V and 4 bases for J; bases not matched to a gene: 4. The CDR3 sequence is CASSPKGQGSTEAFF. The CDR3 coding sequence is TGTGCCAGCTCACCAAAGGGACAGGGGAGCACTGAAGCTTTCTTT.

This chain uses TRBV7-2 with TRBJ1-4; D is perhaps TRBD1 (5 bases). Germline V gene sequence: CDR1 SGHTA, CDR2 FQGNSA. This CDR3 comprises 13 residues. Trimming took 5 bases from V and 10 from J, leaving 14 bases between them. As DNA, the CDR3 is TGTGCCAGCAGCGAAGGGCTGGGGGGAAAACTGTTTTTT. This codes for CASSEGLGGKLFF.

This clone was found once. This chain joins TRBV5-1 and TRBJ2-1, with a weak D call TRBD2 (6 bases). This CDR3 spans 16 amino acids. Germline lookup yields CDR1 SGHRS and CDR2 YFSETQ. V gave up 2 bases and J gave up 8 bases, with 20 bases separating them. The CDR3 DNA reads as TGCGCCAGCAGCTTACATGGGGACTCCCCGGAGGATGAGCAGTTCTTC. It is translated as CASSLHGDSPEDEQFF.

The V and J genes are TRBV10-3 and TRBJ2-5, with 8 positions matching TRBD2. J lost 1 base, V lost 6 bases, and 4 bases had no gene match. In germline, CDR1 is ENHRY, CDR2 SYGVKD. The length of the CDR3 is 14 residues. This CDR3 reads CAIRAGDIQETQYF. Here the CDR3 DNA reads TGTGCCATCAGAGCGGGGGACATCCAAGAGACCCAGTACTTC.

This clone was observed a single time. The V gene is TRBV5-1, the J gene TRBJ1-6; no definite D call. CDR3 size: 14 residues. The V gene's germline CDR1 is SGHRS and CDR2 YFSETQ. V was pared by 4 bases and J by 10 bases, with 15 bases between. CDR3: CASSPERGGSPLHF. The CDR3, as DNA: TGCGCCAGCAGCCCTGAGCGGGGTGGATCACCCCTCCACTTT.

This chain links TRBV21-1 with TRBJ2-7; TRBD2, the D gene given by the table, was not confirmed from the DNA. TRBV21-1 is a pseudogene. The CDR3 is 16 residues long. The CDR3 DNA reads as TGTGCCAGCAGCAACTCGACTAGCCGTAACTCCTACGAGCAGTACTTC. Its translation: CASSNSTSRNSYEQYF.

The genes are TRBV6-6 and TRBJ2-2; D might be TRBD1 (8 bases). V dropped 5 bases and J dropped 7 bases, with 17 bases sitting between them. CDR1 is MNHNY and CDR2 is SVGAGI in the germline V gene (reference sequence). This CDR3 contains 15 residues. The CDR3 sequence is CASSLTGGGFGELFF. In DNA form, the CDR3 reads TGTGCCAGCAGTCTAACAGGGGGAGGGTTCGGGGAGCTGTTTTTT.

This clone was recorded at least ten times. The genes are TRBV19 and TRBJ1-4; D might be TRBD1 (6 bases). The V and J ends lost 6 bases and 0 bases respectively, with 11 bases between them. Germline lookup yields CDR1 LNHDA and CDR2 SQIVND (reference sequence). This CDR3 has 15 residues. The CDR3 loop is CASRVRTATNEKLFF. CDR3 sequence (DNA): TGTGCCAGTAGAGTGAGGACAGCAACTAATGAAAAACTGTTTTTT.

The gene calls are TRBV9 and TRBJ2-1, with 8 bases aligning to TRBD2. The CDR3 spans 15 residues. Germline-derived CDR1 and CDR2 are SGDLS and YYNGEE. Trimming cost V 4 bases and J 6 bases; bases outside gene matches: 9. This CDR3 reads CASSQGWAGGNEQFF. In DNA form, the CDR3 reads TGTGCCAGCAGCCAGGGGTGGGCGGGGGGCAATGAGCAGTTCTTC.

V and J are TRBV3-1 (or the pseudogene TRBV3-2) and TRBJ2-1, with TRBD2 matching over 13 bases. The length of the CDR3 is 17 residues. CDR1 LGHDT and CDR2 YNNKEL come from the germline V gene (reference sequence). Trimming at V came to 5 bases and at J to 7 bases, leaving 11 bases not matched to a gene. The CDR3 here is CASSGLAGALLGNEQFF. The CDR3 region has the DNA TGTGCCAGCAGCGGACTAGCGGGGGCTCTCCTTGGGAATGAGCAGTTCTTC.

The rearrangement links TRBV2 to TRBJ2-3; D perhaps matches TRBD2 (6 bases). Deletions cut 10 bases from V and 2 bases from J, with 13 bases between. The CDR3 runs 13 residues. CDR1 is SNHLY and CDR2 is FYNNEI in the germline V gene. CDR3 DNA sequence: TGTGCCACCACCCGACTAGACACAGATACGCAGTATTTT. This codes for CATTRLDTDTQYF.

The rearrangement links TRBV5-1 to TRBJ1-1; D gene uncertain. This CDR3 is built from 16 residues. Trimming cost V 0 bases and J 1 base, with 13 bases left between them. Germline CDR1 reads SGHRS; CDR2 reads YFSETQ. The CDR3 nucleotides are TGCGCCAGCAGCTTGGGGCAGCTGGGAGGGAACACTGAAGCTTTCTTT. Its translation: CASSLGQLGGNTEAFF.

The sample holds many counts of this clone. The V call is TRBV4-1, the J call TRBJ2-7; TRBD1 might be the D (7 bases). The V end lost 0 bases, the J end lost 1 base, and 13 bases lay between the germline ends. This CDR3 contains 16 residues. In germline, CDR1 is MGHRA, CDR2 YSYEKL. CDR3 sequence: CASSQDQGGASYEQYF. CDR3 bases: TGCGCCAGCAGCCAAGATCAGGGGGGCGCGTCCTACGAGCAGTACTTC.

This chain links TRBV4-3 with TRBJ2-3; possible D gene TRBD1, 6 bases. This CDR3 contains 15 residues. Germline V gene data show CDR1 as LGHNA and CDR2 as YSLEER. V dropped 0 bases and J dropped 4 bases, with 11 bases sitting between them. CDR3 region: CASSQEWDNPDTQYF. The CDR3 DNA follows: TGCGCCAGCAGCCAAGAATGGGACAATCCAGATACGCAGTATTTT.